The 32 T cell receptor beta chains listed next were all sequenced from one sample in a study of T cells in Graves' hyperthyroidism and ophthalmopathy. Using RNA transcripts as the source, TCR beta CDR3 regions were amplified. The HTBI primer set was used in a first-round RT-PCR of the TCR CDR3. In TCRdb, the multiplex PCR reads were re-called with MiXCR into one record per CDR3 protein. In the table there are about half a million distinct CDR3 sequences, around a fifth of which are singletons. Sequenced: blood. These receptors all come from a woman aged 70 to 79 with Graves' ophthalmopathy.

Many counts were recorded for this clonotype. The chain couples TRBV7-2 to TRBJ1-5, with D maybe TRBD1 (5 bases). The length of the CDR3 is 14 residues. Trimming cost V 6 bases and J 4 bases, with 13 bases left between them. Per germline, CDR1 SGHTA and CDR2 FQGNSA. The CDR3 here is CASREDSANQPQHF. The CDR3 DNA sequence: TGTGCCAGCAGGGAAGACAGTGCTAATCAGCCCCAGCATTTT.

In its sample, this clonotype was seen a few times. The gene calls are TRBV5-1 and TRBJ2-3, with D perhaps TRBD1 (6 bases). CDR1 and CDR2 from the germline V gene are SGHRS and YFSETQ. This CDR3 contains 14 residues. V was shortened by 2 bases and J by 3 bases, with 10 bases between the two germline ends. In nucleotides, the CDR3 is TGCGCCAGCAGCTTACAGGGAGAGACAGATACGCAGTATTTT. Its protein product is CASSLQGETDTQYF.

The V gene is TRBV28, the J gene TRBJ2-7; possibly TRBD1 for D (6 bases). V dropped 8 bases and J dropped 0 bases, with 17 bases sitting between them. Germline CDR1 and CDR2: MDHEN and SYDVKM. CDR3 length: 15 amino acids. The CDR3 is CASVAQGAASYEQYF. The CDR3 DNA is TGTGCCAGCGTCGCACAGGGAGCCGCCTCCTACGAGCAGTACTTC. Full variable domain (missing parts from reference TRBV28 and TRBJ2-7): DVKVTQSSRYLVKRTGEKVFLECVQDMDHENMFWYRQDPGLGLRLIYFSYDVKMKEKGDIPEGYSVSREKKERFSLILESASTNQTSMYLCASVAQGAASYEQYFGPGTRLTVT.

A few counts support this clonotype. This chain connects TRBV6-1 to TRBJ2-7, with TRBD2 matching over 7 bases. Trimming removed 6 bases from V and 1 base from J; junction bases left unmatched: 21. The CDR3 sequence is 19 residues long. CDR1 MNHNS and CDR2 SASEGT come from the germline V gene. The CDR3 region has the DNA TGTGCCAGCAGCTCATTTCCGCCGAGGGGCGGGAGTCCATCCTACGAGCAGTACTTC. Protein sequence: CASSSFPPRGGSPSYEQYF.

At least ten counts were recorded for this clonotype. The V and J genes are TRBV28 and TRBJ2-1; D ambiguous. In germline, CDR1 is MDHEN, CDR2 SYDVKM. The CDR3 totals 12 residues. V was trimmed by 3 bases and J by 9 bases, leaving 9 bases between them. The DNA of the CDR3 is TGTGCCAGCAGTTTCGGGCTTATTGAGCAGTTCTTC. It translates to CASSFGLIEQFF.

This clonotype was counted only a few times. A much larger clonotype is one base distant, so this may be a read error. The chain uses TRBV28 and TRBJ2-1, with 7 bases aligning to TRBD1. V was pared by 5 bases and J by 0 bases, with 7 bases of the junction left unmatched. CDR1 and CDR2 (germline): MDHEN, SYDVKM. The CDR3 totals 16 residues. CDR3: CASSVPGQISYNEQFF. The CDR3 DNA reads TGTGCCAGCAGTGTCCCGGGACAGATCTCCTACAATGAGCAGTTCTTC. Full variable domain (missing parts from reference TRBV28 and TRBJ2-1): DVKVTQSSRYLVKRTGEKVFLECVQDMDHENMFWYRQDPGLGLRLIYFSYDVKMKEKGDIPEGYSVSREKKERFSLILESASTNQTSMYLCASSVPGQISYNEQFFGPGTRLTVL.

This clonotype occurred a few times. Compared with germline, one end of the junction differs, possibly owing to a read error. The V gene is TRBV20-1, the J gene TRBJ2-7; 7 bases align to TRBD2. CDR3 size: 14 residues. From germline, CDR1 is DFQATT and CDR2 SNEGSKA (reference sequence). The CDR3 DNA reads TGCAGTGCTAGAGCCGCGACTAGCTCCCACGAGCAGTACTTC. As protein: CSARAATSSHEQYF.

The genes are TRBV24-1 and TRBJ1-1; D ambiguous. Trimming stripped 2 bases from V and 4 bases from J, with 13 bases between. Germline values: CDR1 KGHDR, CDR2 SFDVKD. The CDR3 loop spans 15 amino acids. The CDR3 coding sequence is TGTGCCACCAGTGATTCGAGGGATTTTAGCACTGAAGCTTTCTTT. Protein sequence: CATSDSRDFSTEAFF.

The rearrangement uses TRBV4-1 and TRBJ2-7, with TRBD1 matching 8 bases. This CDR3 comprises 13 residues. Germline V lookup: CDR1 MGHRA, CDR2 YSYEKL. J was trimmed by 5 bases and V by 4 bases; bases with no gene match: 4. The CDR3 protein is CASSRTGYNEQYF. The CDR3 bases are TGCGCCAGCAGCCGGACAGGGTACAACGAGCAGTACTTC.

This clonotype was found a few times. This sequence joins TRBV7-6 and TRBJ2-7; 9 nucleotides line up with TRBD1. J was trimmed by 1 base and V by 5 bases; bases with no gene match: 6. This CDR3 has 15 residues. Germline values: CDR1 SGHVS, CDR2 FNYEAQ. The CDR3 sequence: CASSLGTGPSYEQYF. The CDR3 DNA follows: TGTGCCAGCAGCCTTGGGACAGGGCCTTCCTACGAGCAGTACTTC.

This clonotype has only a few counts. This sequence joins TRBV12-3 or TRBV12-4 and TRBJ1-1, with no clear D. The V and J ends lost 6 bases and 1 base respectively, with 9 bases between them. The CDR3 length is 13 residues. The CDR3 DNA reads TGTGCCAGCAGGTGGACGACGAACACTGAAGCTTTCTTT. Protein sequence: CASRWTTNTEAFF.

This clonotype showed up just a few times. The CDR3 sequence: CALSLGSNQPQHF. The CDR3 nucleotides are TGTGCCCTCTCATTGGGTAGCAATCAGCCCCAGCATTTT. The chain has TRBV30 and TRBJ1-5; the D is unclear. The CDR3 consists of 13 residues. The germline V gene encodes CDR1 GTSNPN and CDR2 SVGIG (reference sequence). V lost 8 bases to trimming and J lost 0 bases, with 11 bases between them.

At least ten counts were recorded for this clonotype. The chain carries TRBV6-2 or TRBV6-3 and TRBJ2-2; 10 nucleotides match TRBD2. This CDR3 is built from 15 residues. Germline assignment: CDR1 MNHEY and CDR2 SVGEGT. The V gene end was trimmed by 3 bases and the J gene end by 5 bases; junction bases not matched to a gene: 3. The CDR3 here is CASSYLLAGTGELFF. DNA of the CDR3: TGTGCCAGCAGTTATCTACTAGCGGGGACCGGGGAGCTGTTTTTT.

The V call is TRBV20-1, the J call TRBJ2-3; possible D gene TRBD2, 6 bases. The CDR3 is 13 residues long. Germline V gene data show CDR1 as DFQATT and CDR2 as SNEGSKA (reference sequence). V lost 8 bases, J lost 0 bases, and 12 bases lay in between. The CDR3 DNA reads TGCAGTTCCGGGAGAGGGAGCACAGATACGCAGTATTTT. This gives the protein CSSGRGSTDTQYF.

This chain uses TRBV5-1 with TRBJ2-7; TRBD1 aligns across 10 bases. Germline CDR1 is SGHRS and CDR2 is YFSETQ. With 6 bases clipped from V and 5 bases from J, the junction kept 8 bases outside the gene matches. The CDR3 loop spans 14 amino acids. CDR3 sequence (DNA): TGCGCCAGCACGCGCGGGACAGGGGTGGACGAGCAGTACTTC. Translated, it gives CASTRGTGVDEQYF.

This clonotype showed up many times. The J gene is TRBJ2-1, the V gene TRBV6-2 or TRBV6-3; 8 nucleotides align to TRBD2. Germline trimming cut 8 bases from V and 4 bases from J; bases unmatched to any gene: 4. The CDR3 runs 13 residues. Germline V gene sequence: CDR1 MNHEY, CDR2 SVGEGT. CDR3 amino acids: CASGSGSYNEQFF. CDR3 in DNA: TGTGCCAGCGGCAGCGGGAGTTACAATGAGCAGTTCTTC.

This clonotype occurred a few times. The CDR3 DNA reads as TGTGCCAGCAGCTTTGTCGGGGTTGGCTACACCTTC. The encoded protein is CASSFVGVGYTF. The chain joins TRBV12-3 or TRBV12-4 to TRBJ1-2; D gene uncertain. V lost 6 bases and J lost 7, with 12 bases in between. CDR3 length: 12 residues.

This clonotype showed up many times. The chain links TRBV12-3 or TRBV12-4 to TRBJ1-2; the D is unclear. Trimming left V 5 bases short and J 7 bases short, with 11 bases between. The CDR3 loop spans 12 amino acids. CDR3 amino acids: CASSTLLLGYTF. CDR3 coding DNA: TGTGCCAGCAGTACCCTCCTTCTTGGCTACACCTTC.

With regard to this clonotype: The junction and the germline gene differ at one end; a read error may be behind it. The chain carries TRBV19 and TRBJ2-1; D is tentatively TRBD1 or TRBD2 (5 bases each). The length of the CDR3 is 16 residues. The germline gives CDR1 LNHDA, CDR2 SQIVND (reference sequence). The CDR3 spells CAGSISGGEGYNEQFF. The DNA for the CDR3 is TGTGCCGGTAGTATTTCGGGTGGAGAGGGGTACAATGAGCAGTTCTTC.

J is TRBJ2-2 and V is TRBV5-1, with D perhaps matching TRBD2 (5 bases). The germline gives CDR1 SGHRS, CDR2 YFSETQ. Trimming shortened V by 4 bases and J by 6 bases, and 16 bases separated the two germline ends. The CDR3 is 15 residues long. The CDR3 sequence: CASSPPEGFSGELFF. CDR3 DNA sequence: TGCGCCAGCAGCCCCCCTGAGGGATTTTCCGGGGAGCTGTTTTTT.

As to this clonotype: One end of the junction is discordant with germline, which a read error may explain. The CDR3 DNA reads as TGTGCCGGCAGTGAAGAGCCAAGGGGAAACACCATATATTTT. Translation gives CAGSEEPRGNTIYF. The V and J genes are TRBV6-1 and TRBJ1-3; no clear D gene. Germline-derived CDR1 and CDR2 are MNHNS and SASEGT. The CDR3 has 14 amino acids.

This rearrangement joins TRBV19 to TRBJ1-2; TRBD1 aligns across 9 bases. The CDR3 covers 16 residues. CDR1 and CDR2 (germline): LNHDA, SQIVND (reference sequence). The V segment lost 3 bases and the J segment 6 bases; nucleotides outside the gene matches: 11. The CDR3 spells CASSIPGTGQGDGYTF. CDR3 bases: TGTGCCAGTAGTATCCCCGGGACAGGGCAAGGGGATGGCTACACCTTC.

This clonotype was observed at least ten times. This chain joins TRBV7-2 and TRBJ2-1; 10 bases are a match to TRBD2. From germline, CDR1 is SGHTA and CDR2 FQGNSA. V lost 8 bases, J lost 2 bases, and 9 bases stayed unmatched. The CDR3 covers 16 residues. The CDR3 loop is CASGPLAGVPYNEQFF. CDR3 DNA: TGTGCCAGCGGCCCGCTAGCGGGAGTTCCCTACAATGAGCAGTTCTTC. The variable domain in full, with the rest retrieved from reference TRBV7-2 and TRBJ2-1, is GAGVSQSPSNKVTEKGKDVELRCDPISGHTALYWYRQSLGQGLEFLIYFQGNSAPDKSGLPSDRFSAERTGGSVSTLTIQRTQQEDSAVYLCASGPLAGVPYNEQFFGPGTRLTVL.

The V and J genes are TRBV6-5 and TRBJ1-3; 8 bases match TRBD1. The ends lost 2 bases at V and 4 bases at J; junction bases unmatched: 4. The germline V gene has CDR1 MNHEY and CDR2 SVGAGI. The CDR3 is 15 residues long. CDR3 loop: CASSYAQGVGNTIYF. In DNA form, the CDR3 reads TGTGCCAGCAGTTACGCACAGGGGGTGGGAAACACCATATATTTT.

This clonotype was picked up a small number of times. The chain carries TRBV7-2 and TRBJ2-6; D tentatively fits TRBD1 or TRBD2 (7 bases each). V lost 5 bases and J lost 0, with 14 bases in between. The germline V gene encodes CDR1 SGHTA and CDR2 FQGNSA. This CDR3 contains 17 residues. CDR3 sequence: CASSPRGGPSGANVLTF. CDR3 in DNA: TGTGCCAGCAGCCCCAGGGGGGGCCCCTCTGGGGCCAACGTCCTGACTTTC.

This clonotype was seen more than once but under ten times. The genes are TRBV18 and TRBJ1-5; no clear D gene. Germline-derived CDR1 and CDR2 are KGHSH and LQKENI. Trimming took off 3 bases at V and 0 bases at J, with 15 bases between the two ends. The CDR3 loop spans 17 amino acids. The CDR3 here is CASSPAPPGNSNQPQHF. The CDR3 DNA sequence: TGTGCCAGCTCACCGGCTCCACCGGGCAATAGCAATCAGCCCCAGCATTTT. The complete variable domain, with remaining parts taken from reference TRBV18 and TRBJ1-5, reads NAGVMQNPRHLVRRRGQEARLRCSPMKGHSHVYWYRQLPEEGLKFMVYLQKENIIDESGMPKERFSAEFPKEGPSILRIQQVVRGDSAAYFCASSPAPPGNSNQPQHFGDGTRLSIL.

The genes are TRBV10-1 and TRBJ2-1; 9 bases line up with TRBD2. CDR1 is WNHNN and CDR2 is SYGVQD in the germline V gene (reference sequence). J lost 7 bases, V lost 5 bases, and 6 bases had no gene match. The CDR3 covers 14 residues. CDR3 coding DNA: TGCGCCAGCAGTATGAGCGGGAGGTGGAATGAGCAGTTCTTC. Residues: CASSMSGRWNEQFF.

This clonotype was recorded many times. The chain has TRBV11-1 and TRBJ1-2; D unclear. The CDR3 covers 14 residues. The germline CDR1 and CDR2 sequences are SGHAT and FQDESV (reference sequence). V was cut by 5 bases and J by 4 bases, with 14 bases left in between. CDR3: CASSPRDTSYGYTF. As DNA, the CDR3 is TGTGCCAGCAGCCCCCGAGATACCAGCTATGGCTACACCTTC.

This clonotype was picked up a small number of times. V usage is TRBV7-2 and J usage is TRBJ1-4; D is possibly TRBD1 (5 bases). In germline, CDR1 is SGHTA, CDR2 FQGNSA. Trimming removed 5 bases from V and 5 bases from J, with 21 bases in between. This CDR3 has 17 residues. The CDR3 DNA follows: TGTGCCAGCAGCCCCCTCGGGACGGGAAACACGAATGAAAAACTGTTTTTT. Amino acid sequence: CASSPLGTGNTNEKLFF. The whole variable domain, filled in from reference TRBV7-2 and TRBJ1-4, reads GAGVSQSPSNKVTEKGKDVELRCDPISGHTALYWYRQSLGQGLEFLIYFQGNSAPDKSGLPSDRFSAERTGGSVSTLTIQRTQQEDSAVYLCASSPLGTGNTNEKLFFGSGTQLSVL.

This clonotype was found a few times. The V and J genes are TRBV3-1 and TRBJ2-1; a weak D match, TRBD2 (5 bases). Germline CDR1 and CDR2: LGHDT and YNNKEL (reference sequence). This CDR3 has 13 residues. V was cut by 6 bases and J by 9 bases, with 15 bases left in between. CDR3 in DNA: TGTGCCAGCAGAACCTTACTAGGGAGTGAGCAGTTCTTC. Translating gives CASRTLLGSEQFF.

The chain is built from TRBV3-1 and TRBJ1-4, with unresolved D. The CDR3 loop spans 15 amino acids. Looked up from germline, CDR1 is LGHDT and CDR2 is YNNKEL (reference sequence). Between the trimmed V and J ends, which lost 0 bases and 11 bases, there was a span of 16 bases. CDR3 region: CASSQDPALSGKLFF. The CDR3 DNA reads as TGTGCCAGCAGCCAAGATCCGGCCTTATCCGGGAAACTGTTTTTT. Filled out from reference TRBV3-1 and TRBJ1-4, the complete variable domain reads DTAVSQTPKYLVTQMGNDKSIKCEQNLGHDTMYWYKQDSKKFLKIMFSYNNKELIINETVPNRFSPKSPDKAHLNLHINSLELGDSAVYFCASSQDPALSGKLFFGSGTQLSVL.

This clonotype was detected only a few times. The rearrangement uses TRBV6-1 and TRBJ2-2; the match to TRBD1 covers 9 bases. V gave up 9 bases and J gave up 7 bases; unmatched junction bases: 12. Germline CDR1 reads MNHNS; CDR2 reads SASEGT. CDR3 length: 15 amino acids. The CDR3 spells CASKSGTGKIGELFF. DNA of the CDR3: TGTGCCAGTAAAAGCGGGACAGGGAAGATCGGGGAGCTGTTTTTT.